This T cell receptor (beta chain) emerged from a study of control samples from healthy donors and cancer patients. This clone was picked up one time. Assay: immunoSEQ multiplex PCR; the TCRdb copy retains only in-frame clones and omits some. Of 75,000 to 95,000 clones in the sample, 85% to 90% were seen once. Sequencing was performed on PBMCs. This clonotype was obtained from a woman aged 50 to 60 with colorectal cancer.

The CDR3 bases are TGTGCCAGCAGCCTAGGGACAAGGAACACCGGGGAGCTGTTTTTT. Translated, it gives CASSLGTRNTGELFF. The gene calls are TRBV5-5 and TRBJ2-2, with a possible D match to TRBD1 (6 bases). Trimming removed 4 bases at V and 1 base at J, with 11 bases between. The V gene's germline CDR1 is SGHKS and CDR2 YYEKEE (reference sequence). The CDR3 spans 15 residues.